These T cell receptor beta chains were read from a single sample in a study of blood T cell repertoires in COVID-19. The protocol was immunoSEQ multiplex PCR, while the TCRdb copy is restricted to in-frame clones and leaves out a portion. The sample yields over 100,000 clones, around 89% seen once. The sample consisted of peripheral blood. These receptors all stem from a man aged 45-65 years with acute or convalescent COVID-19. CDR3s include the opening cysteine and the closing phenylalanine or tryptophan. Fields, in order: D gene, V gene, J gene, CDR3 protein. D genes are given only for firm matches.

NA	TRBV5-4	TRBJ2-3	CASSFTGTTDTQYF
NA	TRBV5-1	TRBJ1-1	CASSLFISVGGTEAFF
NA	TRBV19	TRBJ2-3	CASCRQLPTDTQYF
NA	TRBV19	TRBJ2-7	CASSIKQGHPVYEQYF
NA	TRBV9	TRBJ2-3	CASSATGQLTDTQYF
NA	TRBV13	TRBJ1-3	CASSTRGGGASGNTIYF
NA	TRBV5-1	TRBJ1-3	CASSLTGPSSGNTIYF
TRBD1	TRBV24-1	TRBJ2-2	CATSETGFSGELFF
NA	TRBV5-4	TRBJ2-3	CASSFPQNTDTQYF
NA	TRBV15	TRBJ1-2	CATSLRLPAGYGYTF
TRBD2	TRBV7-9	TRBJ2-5	CASSPPRLAGVETQYF
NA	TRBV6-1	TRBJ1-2	CASSEGPGYLYGYTF
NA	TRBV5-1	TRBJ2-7	CASSLVILREQYF
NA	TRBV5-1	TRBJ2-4	CASGQGPENIQYF
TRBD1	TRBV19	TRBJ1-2	CASSKGQTYYGYTF
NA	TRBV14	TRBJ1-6	CASSQLLYNSPLHF
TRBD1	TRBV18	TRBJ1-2	CASSPTGMRGYTF
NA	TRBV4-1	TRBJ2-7	CASSQALRTADSGQYF
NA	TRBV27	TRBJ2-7	CASSPYGGSYEQYF
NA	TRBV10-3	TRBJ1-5	CAISEDRGRNQPQHF
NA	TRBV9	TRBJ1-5	CASSVSPREDQPQHF
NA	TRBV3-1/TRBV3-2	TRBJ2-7	CASAIRLEGLGEQYF
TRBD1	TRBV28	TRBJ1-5	CASRAAGGEQPQHF
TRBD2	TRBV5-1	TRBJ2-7	CASSFTSGDYEQYF